The entry below describes one TCR beta chain. The CDR3 spans 14 residues. CDR1 and CDR2 from the germline V gene are SEHNR and FQNEAQ (reference sequence). V was cut by 3 bases and J by 1 base, with 8 bases left in between. The data originate from a study of shared clonotypes between healthy human individuals. TCRdb's copy holds only in-frame clones and misses some; the assay was immunoSEQ multiplex PCR. The table records approximately 1,000,000 clones, about 80% of them present only once. The sequence came from a man younger than 35 in good health. Some clones in this sample may be carry-over from other donors' samples. The sequenced material came from memory CD4+ T cells from PBMCs. Indicated subset: CD45RA-negative fraction. This chain connects TRBV7-9 to TRBJ2-3; D uncertain. The CDR3 here is CASSFSSGTDTQYF. Here the CDR3 DNA reads TGTGCCAGCAGCTTCTCAAGCGGCACAGATACGCAGTATTTT.